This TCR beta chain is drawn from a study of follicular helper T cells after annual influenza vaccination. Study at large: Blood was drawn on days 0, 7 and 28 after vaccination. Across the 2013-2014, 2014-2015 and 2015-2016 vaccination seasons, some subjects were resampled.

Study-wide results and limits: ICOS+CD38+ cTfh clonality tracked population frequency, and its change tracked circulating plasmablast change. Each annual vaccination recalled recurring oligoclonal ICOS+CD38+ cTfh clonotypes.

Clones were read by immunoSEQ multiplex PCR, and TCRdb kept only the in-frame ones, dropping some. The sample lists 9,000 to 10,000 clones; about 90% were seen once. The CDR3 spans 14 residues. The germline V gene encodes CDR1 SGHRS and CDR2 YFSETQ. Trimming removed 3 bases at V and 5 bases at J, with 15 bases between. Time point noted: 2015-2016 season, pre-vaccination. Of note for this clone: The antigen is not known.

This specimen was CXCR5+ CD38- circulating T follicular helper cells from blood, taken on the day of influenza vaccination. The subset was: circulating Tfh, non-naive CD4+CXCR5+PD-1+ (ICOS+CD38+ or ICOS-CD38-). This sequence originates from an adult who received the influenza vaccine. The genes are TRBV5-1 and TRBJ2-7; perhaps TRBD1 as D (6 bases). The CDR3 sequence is CASSSVRGVNEQYF. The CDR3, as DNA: TGCGCCAGCAGCTCGGTCAGGGGTGTAAACGAGCAGTACTTC.